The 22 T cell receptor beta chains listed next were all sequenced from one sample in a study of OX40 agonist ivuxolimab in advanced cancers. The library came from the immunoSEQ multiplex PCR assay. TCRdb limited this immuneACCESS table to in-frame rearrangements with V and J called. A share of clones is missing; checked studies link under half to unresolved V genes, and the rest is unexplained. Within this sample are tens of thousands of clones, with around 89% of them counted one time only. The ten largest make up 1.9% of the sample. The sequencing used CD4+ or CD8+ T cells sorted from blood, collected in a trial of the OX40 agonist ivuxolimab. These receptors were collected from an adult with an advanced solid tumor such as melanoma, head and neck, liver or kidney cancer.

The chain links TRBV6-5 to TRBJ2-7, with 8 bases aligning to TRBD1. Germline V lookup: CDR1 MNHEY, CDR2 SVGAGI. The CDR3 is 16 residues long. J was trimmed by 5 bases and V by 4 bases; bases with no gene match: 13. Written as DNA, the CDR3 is TGTGCCAGCAGTTTATACCCAGGGGGCAGTTACGACGAGCAGTACTTC. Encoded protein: CASSLYPGGSYDEQYF.

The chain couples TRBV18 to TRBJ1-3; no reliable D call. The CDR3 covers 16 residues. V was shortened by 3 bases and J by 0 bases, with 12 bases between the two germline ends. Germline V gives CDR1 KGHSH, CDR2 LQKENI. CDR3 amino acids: CASSPLASLSGNTIYF. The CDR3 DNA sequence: TGTGCCAGCTCACCCCTCGCCTCCCTCTCTGGAAACACCATATATTTT.

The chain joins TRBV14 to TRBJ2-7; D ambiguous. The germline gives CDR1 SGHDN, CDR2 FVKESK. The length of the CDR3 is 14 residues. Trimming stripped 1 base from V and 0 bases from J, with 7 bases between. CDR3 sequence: CASSQGPDSYEQYF. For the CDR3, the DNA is TGTGCCAGCAGCCAAGGGCCGGACTCCTACGAGCAGTACTTC.

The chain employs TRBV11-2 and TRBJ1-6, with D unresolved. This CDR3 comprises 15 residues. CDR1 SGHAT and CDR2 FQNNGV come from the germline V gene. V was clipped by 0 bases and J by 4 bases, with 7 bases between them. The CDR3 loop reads CASSLDRDYNSPLHF. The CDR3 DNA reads TGTGCCAGCAGCTTAGATCGAGATTATAATTCACCCCTCCACTTT.

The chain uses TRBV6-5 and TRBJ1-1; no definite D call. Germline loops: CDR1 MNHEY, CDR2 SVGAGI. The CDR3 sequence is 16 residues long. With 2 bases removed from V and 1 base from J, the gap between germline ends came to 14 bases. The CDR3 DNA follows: TGTGCCAGCAGTTACGTCGGGCGAGGTAGGAACACTGAAGCTTTCTTT. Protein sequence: CASSYVGRGRNTEAFF.

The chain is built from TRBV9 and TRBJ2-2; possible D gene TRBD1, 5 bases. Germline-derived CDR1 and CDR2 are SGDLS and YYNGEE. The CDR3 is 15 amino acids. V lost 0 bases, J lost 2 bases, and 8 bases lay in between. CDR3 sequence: CASSVGQTNTGELFF. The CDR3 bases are TGTGCCAGCAGCGTAGGACAGACAAACACCGGGGAGCTGTTTTTT.

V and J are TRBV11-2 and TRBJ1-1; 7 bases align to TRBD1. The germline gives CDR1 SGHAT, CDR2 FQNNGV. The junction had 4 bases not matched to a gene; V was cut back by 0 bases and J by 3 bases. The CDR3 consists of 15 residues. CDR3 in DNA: TGTGCCAGCAGCTTAGAGACAGGGCTGGACACTGAAGCTTTCTTT. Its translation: CASSLETGLDTEAFF.

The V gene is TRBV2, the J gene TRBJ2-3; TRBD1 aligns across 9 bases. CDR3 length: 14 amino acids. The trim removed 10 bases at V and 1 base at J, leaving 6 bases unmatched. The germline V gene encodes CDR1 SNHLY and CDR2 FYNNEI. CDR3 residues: CATLQGAGTDTQYF. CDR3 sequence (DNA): TGTGCCACCTTACAGGGGGCCGGCACAGATACGCAGTATTTT.

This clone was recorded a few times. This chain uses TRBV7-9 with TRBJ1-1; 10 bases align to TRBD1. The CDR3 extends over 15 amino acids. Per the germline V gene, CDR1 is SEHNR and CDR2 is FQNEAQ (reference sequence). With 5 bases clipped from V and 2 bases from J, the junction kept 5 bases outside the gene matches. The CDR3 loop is CASSHSTGGNTEAFF. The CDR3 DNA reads TGTGCCAGCAGCCATTCGACAGGGGGCAACACTGAAGCTTTCTTT.

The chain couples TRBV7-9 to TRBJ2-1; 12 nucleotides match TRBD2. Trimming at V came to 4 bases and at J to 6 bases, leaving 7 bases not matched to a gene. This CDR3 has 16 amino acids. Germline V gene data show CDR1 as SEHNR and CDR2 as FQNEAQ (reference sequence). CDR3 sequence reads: CASSYAGTSGFNEQFF. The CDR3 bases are TGTGCCAGCAGCTACGCCGGGACTAGCGGGTTCAATGAGCAGTTCTTC.

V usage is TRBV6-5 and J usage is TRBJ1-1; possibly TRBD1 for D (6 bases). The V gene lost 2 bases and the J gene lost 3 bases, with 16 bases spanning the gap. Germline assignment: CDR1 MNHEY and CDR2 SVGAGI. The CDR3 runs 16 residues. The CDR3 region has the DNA TGTGCCAGCAGTTACGACGGGAGGGGGAGAGACACTGAAGCTTTCTTT. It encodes CASSYDGRGRDTEAFF.

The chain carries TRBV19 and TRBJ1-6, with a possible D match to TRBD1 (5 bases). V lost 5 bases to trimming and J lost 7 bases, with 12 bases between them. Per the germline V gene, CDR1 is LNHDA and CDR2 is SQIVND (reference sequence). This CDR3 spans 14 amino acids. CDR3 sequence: CASSGVQGNSPLHF. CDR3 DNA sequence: TGTGCCAGTAGTGGGGTCCAGGGAAATTCACCCCTCCACTTT.

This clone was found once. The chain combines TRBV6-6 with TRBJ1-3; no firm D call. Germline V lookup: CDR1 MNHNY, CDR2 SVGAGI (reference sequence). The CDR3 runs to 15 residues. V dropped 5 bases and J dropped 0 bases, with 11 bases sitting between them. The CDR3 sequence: CASSAPHSSGNTIYF. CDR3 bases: TGTGCCAGCAGTGCCCCCCACAGCTCTGGAAACACCATATATTTT.

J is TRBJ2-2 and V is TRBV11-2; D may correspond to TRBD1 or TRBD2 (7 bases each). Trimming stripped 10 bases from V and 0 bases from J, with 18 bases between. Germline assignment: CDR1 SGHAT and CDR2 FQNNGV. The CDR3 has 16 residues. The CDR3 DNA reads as TGTGCCACAGGGGGGATAGCGGGCGCGAACACCGGGGAGCTGTTTTTT. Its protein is CATGGIAGANTGELFF.

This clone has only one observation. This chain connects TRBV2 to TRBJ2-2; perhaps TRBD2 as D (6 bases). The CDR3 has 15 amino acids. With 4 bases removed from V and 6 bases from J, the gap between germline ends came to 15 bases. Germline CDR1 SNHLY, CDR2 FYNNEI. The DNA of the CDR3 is TGTGCCAGCAGTGGGGGGGAGCGCGGTCCCGGGGAGCTGTTTTTT. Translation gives CASSGGERGPGELFF.

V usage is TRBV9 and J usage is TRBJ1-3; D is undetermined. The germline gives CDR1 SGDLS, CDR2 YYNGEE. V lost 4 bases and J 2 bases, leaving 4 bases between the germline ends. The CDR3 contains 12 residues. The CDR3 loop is CASSQAGNTIYF. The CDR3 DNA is TGTGCCAGCAGCCAGGCTGGAAACACCATATATTTT.

This chain's CDR3 is CASSLQVPSPGYTF. Here the CDR3 DNA reads TGTGCCAGCAGCTTACAGGTCCCCTCACCTGGCTACACCTTC. The gene calls are TRBV7-2 and TRBJ1-2; D not certain. Germline CDR1 and CDR2: SGHTA and FQGNSA. Trimming cost V 2 bases and J 7 bases, with 14 bases left between them. This CDR3 spans 14 amino acids.

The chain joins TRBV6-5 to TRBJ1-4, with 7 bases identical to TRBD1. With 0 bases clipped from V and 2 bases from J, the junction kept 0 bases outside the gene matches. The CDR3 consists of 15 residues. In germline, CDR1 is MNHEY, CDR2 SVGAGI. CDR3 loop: CASSYSTGTNEKLFF. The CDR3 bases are TGTGCCAGCAGTTACTCGACAGGGACTAATGAAAAACTGTTTTTT.

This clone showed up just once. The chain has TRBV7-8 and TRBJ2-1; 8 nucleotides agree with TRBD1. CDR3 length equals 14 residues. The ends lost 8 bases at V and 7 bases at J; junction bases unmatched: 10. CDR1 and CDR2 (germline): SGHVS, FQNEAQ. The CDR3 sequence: CASSVAGGMNEQFF. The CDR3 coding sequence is TGTGCCAGCTCTGTGGCAGGGGGCATGAATGAGCAGTTCTTC.

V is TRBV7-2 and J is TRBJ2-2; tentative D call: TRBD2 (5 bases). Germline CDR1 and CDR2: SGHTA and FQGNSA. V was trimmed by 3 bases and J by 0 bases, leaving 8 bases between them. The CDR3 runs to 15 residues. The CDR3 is CASSFSATNTGELFF. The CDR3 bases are TGTGCCAGCAGCTTTAGCGCCACGAACACCGGGGAGCTGTTTTTT.

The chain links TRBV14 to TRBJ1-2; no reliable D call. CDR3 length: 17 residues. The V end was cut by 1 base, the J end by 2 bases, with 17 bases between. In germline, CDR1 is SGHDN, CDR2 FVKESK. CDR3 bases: TGTGCCAGCAGCCAAGTTTATGGTACAGTGTCGAACTATGGCTACACCTTC. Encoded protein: CASSQVYGTVSNYGYTF.

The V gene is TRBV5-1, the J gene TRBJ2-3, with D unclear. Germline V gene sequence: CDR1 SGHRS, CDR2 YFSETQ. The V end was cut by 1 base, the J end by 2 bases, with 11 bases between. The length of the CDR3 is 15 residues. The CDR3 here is CASSLINGNTDTQYF. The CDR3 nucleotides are TGCGCCAGCAGCTTGATTAACGGAAACACAGATACGCAGTATTTT.